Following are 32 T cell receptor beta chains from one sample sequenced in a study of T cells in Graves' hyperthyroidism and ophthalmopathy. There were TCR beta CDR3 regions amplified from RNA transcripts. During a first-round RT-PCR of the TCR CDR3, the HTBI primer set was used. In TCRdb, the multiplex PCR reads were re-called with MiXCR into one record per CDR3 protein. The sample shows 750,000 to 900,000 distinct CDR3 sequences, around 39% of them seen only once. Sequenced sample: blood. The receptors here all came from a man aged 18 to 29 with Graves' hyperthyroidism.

The DNA of the CDR3 is TGTGCCAGCAGCCCCCTAACAGGGAGAGGGGATGGCTACACCTTC. It translates to CASSPLTGRGDGYTF. V usage is TRBV7-2 and J usage is TRBJ1-2; tentative D call: TRBD1 (6 bases). Trimming stripped 5 bases from V and 6 bases from J, with 19 bases between. The CDR3 has 15 amino acids. Germline V gives CDR1 SGHTA, CDR2 FQGNSA. The full variable domain, rest sourced from reference TRBV7-2 and TRBJ1-2, is GAGVSQSPSNKVTEKGKDVELRCDPISGHTALYWYRQSLGQGLEFLIYFQGNSAPDKSGLPSDRFSAERTGGSVSTLTIQRTQQEDSAVYLCASSPLTGRGDGYTFGSGTRLTVV.

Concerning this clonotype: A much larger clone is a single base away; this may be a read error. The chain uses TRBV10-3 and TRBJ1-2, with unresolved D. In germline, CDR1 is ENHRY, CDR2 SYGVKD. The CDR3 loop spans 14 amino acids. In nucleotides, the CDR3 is TGTGCCACCAGTGAGTCGGAGGGCGGGGATGGCTACACCTTC. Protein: CATSESEGGDGYTF.

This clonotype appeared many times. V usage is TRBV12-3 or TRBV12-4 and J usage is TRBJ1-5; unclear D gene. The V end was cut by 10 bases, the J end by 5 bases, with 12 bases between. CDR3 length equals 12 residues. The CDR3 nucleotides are TGTGCCACCAGCCAGGATGATCAGCCCCAGCATTTT. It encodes CATSQDDQPQHF.

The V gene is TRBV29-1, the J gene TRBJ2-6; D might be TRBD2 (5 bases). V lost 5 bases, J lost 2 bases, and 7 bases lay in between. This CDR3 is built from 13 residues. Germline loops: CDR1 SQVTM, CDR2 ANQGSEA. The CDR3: CSVPGTGANVLTF. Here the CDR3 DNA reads TGCAGCGTTCCCGGGACTGGGGCCAACGTCCTGACTTTC.

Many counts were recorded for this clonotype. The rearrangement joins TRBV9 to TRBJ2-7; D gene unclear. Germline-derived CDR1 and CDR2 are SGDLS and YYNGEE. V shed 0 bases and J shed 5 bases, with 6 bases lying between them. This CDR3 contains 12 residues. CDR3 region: CASSVEGDEQYF. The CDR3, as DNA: TGTGCCAGCAGCGTAGAGGGTGACGAGCAGTACTTC. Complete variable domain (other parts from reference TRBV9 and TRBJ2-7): DSGVTQTPKHLITATGQRVTLRCSPRSGDLSVYWYQQSLDQGLQFLIQYYNGEERAKGNILERFSAQQFPDLHSELNLSSLELGDSALYFCASSVEGDEQYFGPGTRLTVT.

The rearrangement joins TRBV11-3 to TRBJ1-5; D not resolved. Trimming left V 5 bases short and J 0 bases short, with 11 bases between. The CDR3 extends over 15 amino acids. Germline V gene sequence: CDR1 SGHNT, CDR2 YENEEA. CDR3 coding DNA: TGTGCCAGCAGCCCACAACAGAATAGCAATCAGCCCCAGCATTTT. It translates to CASSPQQNSNQPQHF. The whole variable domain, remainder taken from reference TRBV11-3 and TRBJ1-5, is EAGVVQSPRYKIIEKKQPVAFWCNPISGHNTLYWYLQNLGQGPELLIRYENEEAVDDSQLPKDRFSAERLKGVDSTLKIQPAELGDSAVYLCASSPQQNSNQPQHFGDGTRLSIL.

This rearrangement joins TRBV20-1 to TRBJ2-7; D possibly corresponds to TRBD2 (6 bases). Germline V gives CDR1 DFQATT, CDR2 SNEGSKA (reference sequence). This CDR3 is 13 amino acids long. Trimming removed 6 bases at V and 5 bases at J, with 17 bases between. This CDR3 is CSAGRTMGNEQYF. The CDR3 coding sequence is TGCAGTGCAGGACGGACTATGGGAAACGAGCAGTACTTC.

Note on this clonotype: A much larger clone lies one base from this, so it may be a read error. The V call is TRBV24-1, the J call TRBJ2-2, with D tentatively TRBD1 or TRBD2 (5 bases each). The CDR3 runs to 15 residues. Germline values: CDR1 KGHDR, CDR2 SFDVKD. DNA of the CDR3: TGTGCCACCAGTGATGGCCAGGACAACACCGGGGAGCAGTTTTTT. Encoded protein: CATSDGQDNTGEQFF.

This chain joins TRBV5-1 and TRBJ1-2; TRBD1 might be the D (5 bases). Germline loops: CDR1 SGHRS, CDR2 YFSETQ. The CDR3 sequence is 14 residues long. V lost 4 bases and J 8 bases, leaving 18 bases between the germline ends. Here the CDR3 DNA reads TGCGCCAGCAGCCTCGAGACAGCCGTAGTAGGCTACACCTTC. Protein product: CASSLETAVVGYTF.

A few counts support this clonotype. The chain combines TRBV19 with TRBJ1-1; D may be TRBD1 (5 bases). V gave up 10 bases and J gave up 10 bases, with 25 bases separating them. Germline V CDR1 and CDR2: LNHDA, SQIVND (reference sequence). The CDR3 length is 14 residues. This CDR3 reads CATFSSPGPLPAFF. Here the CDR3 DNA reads TGTGCCACTTTCTCCTCCCCGGGGCCGCTGCCAGCTTTCTTT.

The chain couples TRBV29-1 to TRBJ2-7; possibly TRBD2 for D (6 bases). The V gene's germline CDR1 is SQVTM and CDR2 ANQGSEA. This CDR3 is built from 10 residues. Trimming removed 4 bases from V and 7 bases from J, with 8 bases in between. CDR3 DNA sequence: TGCAGCGTTGCGGGAGCAGAGCAGTACTTC. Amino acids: CSVAGAEQYF.

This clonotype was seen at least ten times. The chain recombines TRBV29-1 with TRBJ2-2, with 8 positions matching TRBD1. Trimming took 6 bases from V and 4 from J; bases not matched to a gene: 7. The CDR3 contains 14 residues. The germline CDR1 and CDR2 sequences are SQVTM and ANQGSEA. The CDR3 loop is CSVTQGVSTGELFF. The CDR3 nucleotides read TGCAGCGTAACACAGGGGGTCAGCACCGGGGAGCTGTTTTTT.

This CDR3 reads CASSVDPNTGANVLTF. The CDR3 DNA reads as TGTGCCAGCAGCGTAGACCCGAACACTGGGGCCAACGTCCTGACTTTC. The V and J genes are TRBV9 and TRBJ2-6; no reliable D call. This CDR3 has 16 residues. Germline CDR1 and CDR2: SGDLS and YYNGEE. Deletions cut 0 bases from V and 2 bases from J, with 9 bases between.

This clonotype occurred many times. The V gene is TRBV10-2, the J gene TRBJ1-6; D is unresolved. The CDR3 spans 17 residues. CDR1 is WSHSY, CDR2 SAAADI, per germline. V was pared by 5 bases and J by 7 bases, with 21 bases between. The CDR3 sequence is CASSLLDGSGLNSPLHF. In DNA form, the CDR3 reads TGCGCCAGCAGTCTCTTGGACGGTTCCGGACTGAATTCACCCCTCCACTTT.

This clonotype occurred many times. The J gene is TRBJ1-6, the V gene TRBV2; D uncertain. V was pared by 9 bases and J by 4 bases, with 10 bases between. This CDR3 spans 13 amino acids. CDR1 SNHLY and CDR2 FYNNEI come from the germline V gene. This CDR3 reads CASTALYNSPLHF. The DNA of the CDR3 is TGTGCCAGTACCGCACTTTATAATTCACCCCTCCACTTT.

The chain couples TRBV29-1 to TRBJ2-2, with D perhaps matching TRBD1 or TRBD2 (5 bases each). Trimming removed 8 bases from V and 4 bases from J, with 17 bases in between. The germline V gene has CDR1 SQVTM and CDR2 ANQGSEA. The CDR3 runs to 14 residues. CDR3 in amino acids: CSIAMGVGTGELFF. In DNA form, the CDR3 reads TGCAGCATTGCTATGGGGGTTGGCACCGGGGAGCTGTTTTTT.

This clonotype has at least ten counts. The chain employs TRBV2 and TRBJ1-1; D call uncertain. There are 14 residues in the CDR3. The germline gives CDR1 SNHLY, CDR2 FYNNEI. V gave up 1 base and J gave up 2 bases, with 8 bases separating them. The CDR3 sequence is CASSEGRINTEAFF. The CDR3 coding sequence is TGTGCCAGCAGTGAAGGCCGGATAAACACTGAAGCTTTCTTT.

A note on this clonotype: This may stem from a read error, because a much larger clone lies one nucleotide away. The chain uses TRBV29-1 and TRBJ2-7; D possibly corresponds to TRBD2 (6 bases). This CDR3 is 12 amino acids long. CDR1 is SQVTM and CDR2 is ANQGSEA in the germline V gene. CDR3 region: CSVEGGRNEQNF. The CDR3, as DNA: TGCAGCGTTGAAGGGGGGAGGAACGAGCAGAACTTC.

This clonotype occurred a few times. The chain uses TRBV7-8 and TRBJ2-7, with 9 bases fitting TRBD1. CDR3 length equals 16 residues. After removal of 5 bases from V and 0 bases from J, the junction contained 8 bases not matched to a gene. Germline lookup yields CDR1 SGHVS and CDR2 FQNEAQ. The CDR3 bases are TGTGCCAGCAGCCTTTTCCGGGGACAGGGCTCCTACGAGCAGTACTTC. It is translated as CASSLFRGQGSYEQYF.

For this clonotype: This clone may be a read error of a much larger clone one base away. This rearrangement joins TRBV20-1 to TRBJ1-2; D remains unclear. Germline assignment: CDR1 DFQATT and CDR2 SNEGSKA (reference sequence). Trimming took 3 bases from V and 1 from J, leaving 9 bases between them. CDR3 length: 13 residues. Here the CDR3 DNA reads TGCAGTGCTAGTCTTGGCTTTAACTATGGCTACACCTTC. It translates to CSASLGFNYGYTF.

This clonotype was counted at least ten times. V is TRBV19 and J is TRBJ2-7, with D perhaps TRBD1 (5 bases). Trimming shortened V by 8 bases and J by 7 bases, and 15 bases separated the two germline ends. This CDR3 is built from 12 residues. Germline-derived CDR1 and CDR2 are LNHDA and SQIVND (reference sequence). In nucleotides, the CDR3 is TGTGCCAGTTCGCCTTTAGCAGGGGAGCAGTACTTC. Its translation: CASSPLAGEQYF.

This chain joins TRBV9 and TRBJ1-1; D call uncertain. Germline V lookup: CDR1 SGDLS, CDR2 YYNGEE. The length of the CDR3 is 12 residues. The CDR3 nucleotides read TGTGCTAGAGCCGCTGTGGAGACTGAAGCTTTCTTT. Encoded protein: CARAAVETEAFF. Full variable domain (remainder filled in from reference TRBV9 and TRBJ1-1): DSGVTQTPKHLITATGQRVTLRCSPRSGDLSVYWYQQSLDQGLQFLIQYYNGEERAKGNILERFSAQQFPDLHSELNLSSLELGDSALYFCARAAVETEAFFGQGTRLTVV.

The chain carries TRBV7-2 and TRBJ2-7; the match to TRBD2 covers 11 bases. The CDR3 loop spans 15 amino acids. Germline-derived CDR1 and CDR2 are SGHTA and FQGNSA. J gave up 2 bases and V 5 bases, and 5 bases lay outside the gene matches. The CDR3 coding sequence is TGTGCCAGCAGCCTTAGCGGGGGGGCGACCTACGAGCAGTACTTC. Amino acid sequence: CASSLSGGATYEQYF. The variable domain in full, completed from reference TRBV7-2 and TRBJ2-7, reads GAGVSQSPSNKVTEKGKDVELRCDPISGHTALYWYRQSLGQGLEFLIYFQGNSAPDKSGLPSDRFSAERTGGSVSTLTIQRTQQEDSAVYLCASSLSGGATYEQYFGPGTRLTVT.

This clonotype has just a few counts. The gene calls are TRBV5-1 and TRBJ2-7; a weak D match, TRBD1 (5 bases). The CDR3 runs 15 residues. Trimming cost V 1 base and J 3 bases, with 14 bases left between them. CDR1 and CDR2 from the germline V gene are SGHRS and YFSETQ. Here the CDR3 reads CASSLTGPADYEQYF. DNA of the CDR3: TGCGCCAGCAGCTTGACAGGCCCTGCGGACTACGAGCAGTACTTC.

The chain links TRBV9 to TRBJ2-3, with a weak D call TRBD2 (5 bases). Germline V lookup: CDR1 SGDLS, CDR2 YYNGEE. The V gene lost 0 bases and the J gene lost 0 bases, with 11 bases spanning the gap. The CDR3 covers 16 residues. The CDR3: CASSVGGSVSTDTQYF. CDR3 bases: TGTGCCAGCAGCGTAGGTGGTAGCGTGAGCACAGATACGCAGTATTTT.

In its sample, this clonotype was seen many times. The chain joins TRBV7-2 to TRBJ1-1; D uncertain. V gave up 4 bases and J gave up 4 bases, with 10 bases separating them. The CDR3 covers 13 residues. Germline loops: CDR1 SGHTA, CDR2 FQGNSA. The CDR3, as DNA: TGTGCCAGCAGCTCCAGCCCAGGCACTGAAGCTTTCTTT. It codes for CASSSSPGTEAFF.

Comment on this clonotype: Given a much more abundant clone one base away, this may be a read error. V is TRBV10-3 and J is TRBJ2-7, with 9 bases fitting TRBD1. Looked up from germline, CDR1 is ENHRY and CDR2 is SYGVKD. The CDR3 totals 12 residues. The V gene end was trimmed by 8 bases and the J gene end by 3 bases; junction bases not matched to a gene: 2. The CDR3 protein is CAIGDRVYEQYF. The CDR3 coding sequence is TGTGCCATCGGGGACAGGGTCTACGAGCAGTACTTC.

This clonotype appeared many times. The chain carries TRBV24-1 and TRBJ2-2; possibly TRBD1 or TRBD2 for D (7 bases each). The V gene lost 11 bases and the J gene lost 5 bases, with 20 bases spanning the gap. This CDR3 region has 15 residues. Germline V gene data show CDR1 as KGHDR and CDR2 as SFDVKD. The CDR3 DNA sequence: TGTGCCAGCGGCCCGACAGGGCGGGGGACCGGGGAGCTGTTTTTT. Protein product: CASGPTGRGTGELFF.

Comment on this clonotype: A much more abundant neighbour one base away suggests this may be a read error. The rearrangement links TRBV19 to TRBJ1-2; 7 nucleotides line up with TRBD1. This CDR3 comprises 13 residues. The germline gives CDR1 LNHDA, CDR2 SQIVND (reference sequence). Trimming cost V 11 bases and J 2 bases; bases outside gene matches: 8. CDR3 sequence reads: CAAAPGQNYGYTF. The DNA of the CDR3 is TGTGCCGCCGCCCCGGGACAGAACTATGGCTACACCTTC.

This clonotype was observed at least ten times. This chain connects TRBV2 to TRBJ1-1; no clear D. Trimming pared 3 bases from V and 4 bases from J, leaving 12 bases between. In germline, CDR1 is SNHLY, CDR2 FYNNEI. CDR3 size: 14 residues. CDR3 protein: CASSDEGILTEAFF. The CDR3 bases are TGTGCCAGCAGTGACGAAGGGATTCTCACTGAAGCTTTCTTT.

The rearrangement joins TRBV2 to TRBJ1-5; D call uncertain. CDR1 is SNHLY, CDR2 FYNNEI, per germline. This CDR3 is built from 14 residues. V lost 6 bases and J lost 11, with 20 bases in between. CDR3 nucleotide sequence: TGTGCCAGCAGGAAGGGTGGGTCTGTACGAGCCCAGCATTTT. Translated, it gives CASRKGGSVRAQHF.

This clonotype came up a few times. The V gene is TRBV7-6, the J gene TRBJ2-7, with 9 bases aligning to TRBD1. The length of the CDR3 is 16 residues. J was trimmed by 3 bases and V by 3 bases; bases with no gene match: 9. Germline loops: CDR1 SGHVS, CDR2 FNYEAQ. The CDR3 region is CASSLGLPGQGYEQYF. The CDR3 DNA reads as TGTGCCAGCAGCTTGGGTCTACCGGGACAGGGCTACGAGCAGTACTTC.